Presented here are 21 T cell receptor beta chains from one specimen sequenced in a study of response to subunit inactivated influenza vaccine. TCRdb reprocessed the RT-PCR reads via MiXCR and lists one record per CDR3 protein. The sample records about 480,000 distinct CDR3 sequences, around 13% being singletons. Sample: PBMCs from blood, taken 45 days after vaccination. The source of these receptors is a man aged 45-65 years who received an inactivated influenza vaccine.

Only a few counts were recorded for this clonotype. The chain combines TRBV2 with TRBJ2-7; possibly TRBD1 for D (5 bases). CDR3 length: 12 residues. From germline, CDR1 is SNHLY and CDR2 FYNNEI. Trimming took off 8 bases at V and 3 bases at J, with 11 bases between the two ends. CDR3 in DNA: TGTGCCAGCGCGACAGTTTTCTACGAGCAGTACTTC. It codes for CASATVFYEQYF.

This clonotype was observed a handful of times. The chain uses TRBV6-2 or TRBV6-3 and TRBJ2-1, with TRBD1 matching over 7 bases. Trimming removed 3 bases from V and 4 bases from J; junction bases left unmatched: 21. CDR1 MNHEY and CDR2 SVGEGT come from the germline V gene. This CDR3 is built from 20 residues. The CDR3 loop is CASSYSVLLGIRDRYNEQFF. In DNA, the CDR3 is TGTGCCAGCAGTTATTCTGTGCTCCTCGGGATAAGGGACAGATACAATGAGCAGTTCTTC.

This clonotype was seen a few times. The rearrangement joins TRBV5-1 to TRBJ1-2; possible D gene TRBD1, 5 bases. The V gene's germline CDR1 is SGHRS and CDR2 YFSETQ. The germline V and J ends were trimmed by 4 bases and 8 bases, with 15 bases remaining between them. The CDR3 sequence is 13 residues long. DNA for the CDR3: TGCGCCAGCAGCAGCCAGGGAGCTAAAGGCTACACCTTC. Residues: CASSSQGAKGYTF.

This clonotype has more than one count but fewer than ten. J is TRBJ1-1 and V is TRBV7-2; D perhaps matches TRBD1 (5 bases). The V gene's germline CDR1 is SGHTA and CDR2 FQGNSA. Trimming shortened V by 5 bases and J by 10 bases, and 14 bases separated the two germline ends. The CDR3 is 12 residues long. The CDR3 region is CASSPSGRGAFF. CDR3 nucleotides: TGTGCCAGCAGCCCAAGCGGGAGGGGAGCTTTCTTT.

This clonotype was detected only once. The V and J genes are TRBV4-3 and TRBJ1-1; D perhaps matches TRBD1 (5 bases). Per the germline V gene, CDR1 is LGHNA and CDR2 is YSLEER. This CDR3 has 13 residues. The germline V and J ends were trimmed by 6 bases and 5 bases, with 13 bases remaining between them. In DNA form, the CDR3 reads TGCGCCAGCAGTTGGAGGGGAGATACTGAAGCTTTCTTT. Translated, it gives CASSWRGDTEAFF.

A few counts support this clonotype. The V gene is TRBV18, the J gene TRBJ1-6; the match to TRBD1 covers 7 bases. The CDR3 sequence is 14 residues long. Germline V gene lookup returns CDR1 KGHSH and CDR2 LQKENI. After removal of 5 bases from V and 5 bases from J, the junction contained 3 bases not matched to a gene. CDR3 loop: CASSTGTDNSPLHF. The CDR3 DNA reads TGTGCCAGCTCAACCGGGACAGATAATTCACCCCTCCACTTT.

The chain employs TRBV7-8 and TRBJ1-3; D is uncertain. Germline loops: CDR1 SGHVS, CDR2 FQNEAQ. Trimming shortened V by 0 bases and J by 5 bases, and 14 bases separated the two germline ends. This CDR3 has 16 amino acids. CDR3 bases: TGTGCCAGCAGCTTAGCCCTAAGCCGAGGGCGAAACACCATATATTTT. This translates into CASSLALSRGRNTIYF.

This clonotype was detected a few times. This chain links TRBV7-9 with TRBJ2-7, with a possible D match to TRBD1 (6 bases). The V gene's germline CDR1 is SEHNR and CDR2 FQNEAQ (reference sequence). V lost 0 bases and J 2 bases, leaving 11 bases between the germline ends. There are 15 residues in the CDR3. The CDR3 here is CASSLAPGAAYEQYF. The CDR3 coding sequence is TGTGCCAGCAGCTTAGCGCCAGGGGCAGCCTACGAGCAGTACTTC.

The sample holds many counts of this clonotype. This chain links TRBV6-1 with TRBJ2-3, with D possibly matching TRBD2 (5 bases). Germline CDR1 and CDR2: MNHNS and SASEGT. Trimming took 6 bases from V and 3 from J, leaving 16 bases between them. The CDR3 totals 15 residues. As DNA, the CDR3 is TGTGCCAGCAGCCCTCCGGGGAGTCGAACAGATACGCAGTATTTT. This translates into CASSPPGSRTDTQYF.

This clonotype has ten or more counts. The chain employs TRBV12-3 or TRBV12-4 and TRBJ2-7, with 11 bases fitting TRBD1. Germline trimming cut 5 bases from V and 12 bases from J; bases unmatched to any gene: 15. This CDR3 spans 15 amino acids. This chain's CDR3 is CASSLGTGGRVDPYF. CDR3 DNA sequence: TGTGCCAGCAGTCTTGGGACAGGGGGTAGGGTGGATCCGTACTTC.

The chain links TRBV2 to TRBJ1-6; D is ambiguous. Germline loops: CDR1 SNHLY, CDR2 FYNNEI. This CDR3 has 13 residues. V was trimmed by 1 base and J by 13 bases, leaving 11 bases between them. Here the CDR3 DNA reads TGTGCCAGCAGTGAAGGGCCCCTCGGGCCCCTCCACTTT. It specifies CASSEGPLGPLHF.

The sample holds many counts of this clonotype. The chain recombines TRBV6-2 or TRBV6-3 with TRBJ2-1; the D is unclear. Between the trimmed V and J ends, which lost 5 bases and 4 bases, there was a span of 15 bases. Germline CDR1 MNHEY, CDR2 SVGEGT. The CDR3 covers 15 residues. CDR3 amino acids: CASSKGMPRYNEQFF. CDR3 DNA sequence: TGTGCCAGCAGTAAAGGAATGCCACGATACAATGAGCAGTTCTTC.

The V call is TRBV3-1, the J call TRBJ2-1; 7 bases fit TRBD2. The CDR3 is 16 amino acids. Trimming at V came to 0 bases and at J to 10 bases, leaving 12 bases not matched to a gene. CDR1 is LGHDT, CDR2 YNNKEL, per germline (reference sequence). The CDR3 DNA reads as TGTGCCAGCAGCCAAGAACGACCGGGGGGACTTGGCGAGCAGTTCTTC. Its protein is CASSQERPGGLGEQFF.

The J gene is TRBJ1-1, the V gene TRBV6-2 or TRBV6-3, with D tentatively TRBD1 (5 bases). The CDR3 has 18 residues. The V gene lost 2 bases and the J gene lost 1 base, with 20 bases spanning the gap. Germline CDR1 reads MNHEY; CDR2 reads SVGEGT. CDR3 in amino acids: CASSYLSGSGHRNTEAFF. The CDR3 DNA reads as TGTGCCAGCAGTTACCTCAGCGGCAGCGGACACCGGAACACTGAAGCTTTCTTT.

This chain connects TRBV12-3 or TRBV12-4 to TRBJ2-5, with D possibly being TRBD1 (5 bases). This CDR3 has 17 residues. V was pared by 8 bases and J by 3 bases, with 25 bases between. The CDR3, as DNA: TGTGCCAGCTCATATTCATGGGGCTCCTTGGCGGAAGAGACCCAGTACTTC. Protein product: CASSYSWGSLAEETQYF.

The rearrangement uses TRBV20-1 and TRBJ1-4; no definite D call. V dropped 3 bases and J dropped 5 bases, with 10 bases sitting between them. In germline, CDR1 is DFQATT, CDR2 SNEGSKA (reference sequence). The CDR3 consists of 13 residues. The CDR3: CSASEGVNEKLFF. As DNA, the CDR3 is TGCAGTGCTAGCGAGGGCGTAAATGAAAAACTGTTTTTT.

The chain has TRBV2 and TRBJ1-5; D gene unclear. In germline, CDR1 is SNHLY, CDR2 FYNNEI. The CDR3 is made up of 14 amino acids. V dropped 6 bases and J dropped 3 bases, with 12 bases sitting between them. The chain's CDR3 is CASSTGEPNQPQHF. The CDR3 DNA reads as TGTGCCAGCAGCACCGGGGAACCCAATCAGCCCCAGCATTTT.

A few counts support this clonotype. The CDR3 reads CASSVSGLAGTGELFF. For the CDR3, the DNA is TGTGCCAGCAGCGTCTCAGGACTAGCGGGAACCGGGGAGCTGTTTTTT. V and J are TRBV9 and TRBJ2-2; 12 bases match TRBD2. V shed 2 bases, J shed 5 bases, and the junction held 4 bases outside the gene matches. In germline, CDR1 is SGDLS, CDR2 YYNGEE. The length of the CDR3 is 16 residues.

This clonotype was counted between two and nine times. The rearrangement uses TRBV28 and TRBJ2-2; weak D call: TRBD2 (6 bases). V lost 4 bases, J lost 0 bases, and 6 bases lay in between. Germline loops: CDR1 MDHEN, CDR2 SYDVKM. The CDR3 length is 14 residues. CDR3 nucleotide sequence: TGTGCCAGCAGTTGGGGGGCGAACACCGGGGAGCTGTTTTTT. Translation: CASSWGANTGELFF.

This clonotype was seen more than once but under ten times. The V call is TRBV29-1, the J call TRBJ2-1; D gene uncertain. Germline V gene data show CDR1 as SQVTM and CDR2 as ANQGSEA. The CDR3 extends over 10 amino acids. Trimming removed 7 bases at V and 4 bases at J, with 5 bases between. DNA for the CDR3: TGCAGCGGCCGATACAATGAGCAGTTCTTC. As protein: CSGRYNEQFF.

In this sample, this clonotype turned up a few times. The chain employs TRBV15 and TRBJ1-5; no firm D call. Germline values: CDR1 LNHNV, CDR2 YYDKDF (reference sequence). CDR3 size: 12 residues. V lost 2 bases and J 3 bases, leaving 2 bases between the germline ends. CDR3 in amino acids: CATSRSNQPQHF. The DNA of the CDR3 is TGTGCCACCAGCAGATCCAATCAGCCCCAGCATTTT.